This entry is about one T cell receptor beta chain. No antigen is known for it. The data stem from a study of T cell repertoires in cytomegalovirus infection. A single record per CDR3 protein comes from TCRdb applying MiXCR to the reads. The sample holds fewer than 400,000 distinct CDR3 sequences, 15% to 20% seen once. Findings of the study overall: People with CMV and the relevant HLA were identified by cumulative public TCR beta family frequency. It was HLA-C-restricted CMV-specific TCR beta clonotypes that dominated the response ex vivo.

Losses at the gene ends were 2 bases for V and 1 base for J; bases not matched to a gene: 6. The CDR3 length is 16 residues. Germline V gene sequence: CDR1 ENHRY, CDR2 SYGVKD. The sample comprised PBMCs. This receptor was identified in a human donor in good health (CMV status not recorded). Some clones in this sample may be carry-over from other donors' samples. This chain links TRBV10-3 with TRBJ1-2; 8 bases are shared with TRBD1. The CDR3 DNA reads as TGTGCCATCAGTGAGACAACGGGACAGGTTAACTATGGCTACACCTTC. It specifies CAISETTGQVNYGYTF.